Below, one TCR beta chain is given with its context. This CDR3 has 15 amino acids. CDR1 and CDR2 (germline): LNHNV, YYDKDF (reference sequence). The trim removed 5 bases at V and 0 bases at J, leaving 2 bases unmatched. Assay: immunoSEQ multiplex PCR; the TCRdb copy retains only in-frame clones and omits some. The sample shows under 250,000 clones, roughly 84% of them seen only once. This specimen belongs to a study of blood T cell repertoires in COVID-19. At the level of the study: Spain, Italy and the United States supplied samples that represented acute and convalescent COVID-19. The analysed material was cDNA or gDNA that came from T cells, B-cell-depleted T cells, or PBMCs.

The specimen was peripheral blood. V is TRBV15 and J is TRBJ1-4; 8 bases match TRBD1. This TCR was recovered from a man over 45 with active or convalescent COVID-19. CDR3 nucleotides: TGTGCCACCAGCGGGACAGGTTCAACTAATGAAAAACTGTTTTTT. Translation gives CATSGTGSTNEKLFF.